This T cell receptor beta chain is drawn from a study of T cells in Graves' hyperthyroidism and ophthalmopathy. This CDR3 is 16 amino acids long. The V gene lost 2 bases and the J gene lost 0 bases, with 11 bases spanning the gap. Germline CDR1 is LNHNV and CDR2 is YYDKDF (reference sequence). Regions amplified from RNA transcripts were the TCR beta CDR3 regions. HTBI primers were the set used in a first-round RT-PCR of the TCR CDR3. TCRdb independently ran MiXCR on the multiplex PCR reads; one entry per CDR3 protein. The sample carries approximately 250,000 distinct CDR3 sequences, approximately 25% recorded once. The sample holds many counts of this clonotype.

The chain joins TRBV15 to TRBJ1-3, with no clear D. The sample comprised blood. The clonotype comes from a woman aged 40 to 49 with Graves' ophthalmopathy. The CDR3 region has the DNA TGTGCCACCAGCAGAAGGTTTCAGCACTCTGGAAACACCATATATTTT. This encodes CATSRRFQHSGNTIYF.